The 17 T cell receptor beta chains below come from one sample, sequenced in a study of T-cell memory formation after mild COVID-19 (dated by TCRdb to about 2021). The library was made by 5' RACE. This sample was sequenced with an Illumina NovaSeq 6000. The public reads were reanalyzed by TCRdb: fastp trimming at Q25, MiXCR alignment, in-frame beta chains only. Rows with one shared CDR3 protein collapse into an entry with the most common genes and DNA. The table for this sample lists 110,000 or so distinct CDR3 sequences; 18% of them were counted only once. The ten largest clones represent 5% to 6.5% of the sample. The material sequenced was PBMCs or a T cell subset sorted from them (not recorded which). The receptor set was obtained from a man aged 18 to 29 who had mild COVID-19 (a few samples of this study predate the infection). The sample titles of this study are shuffled in the database, so cell type and time point are left out; the donor was told from shared clones.

This chain links TRBV6-2 or TRBV6-3 with TRBJ2-7, with 11 bases lining up with TRBD2. The junction had 14 bases not matched to a gene; V was cut back by 8 bases and J by 5 bases. CDR3 length equals 16 residues. Germline values: CDR1 MNHEY, CDR2 SVGEGT. The CDR3 protein is CASRTSLAGERDEQYV. CDR3 DNA sequence: TGTGCCAGCCGTACTTCACTAGCGGGGGAAAGGGACGAGCAGTACGTC.

In its sample, this clonotype was seen many times. The rearrangement uses TRBV9 and TRBJ2-5; 8 bases map to TRBD1. The CDR3 totals 16 residues. CDR1 is SGDLS and CDR2 is YYNGEE in the germline V gene. The V and J ends lost 2 bases and 5 bases, in that order; junction bases with no gene match: 11. The CDR3 DNA sequence: TGTGCCAGCAGCGTCTCCCCCCGGGACAGGCGGGAGACCCAGTACTTC. It is translated as CASSVSPRDRRETQYF.

The rearrangement links TRBV7-2 to TRBJ1-1; D is undetermined. The CDR3 consists of 15 residues. Germline V gives CDR1 SGHTA, CDR2 FQGNSA. V lost 4 bases and J 0 bases, leaving 12 bases between the germline ends. The CDR3 DNA sequence: TGTGCCAGCAGCTCCGCCGCTGTCATGAACACTGAAGCTTTCTTT. Protein product: CASSSAAVMNTEAFF.

This chain connects TRBV7-2 to TRBJ1-2, with 8 bases lining up with TRBD1. CDR3 size: 15 residues. From germline, CDR1 is SGHTA and CDR2 FQGNSA. V trimming: 5 bases; J trimming: 8 bases; junction bases outside the gene matches: 13. The CDR3 DNA reads as TGTGCCAGCAGCGTTAGGACAGGGCTGGGGGACGGCTACACCTTC. It encodes CASSVRTGLGDGYTF. Combining the CDR3 with reference TRBV7-2 and TRBJ1-2 gives the whole variable domain GAGVSQSPSNKVTEKGKDVELRCDPISGHTALYWYRQSLGQGLEFLIYFQGNSAPDKSGLPSDRFSAERTGGSVSTLTIQRTQQEDSAVYLCASSVRTGLGDGYTFGSGTRLTVV.

This clonotype has a count of ten or more. The V call is TRBV30, the J call TRBJ2-1, with 12 bases fitting TRBD2. The trim removed 4 bases at V and 2 bases at J, leaving 3 bases unmatched. CDR3 length equals 15 residues. Germline CDR1 reads GTSNPN; CDR2 reads SVGIG (reference sequence). The CDR3 nucleotides read TGTGCCTGGAAGGCTAGCGGGGGGGCCTACAATGAGCAGTTCTTC. Its protein is CAWKASGGAYNEQFF.

CDR3 amino acids: CASSVVGGRGADTQYF. In DNA form, the CDR3 reads TGTGCCAGCAGCGTAGTAGGGGGGCGCGGTGCAGATACGCAGTATTTT. The V and J genes are TRBV9 and TRBJ2-3; tentatively, D is TRBD1 or TRBD2 (6 bases each). CDR3 size: 16 residues. V was pared by 0 bases and J by 4 bases, with 15 bases between. The V gene's germline CDR1 is SGDLS and CDR2 YYNGEE. Complete variable domain (other parts from reference TRBV9 and TRBJ2-3): DSGVTQTPKHLITATGQRVTLRCSPRSGDLSVYWYQQSLDQGLQFLIQYYNGEERAKGNILERFSAQQFPDLHSELNLSSLELGDSALYFCASSVVGGRGADTQYFGPGTRLTVL.

V gene TRBV20-1 combines with J gene TRBJ2-2; tentatively, D is TRBD1 (5 bases). V lost 7 bases and J lost 3, with 18 bases in between. Germline V CDR1 and CDR2: DFQATT, SNEGSKA (reference sequence). The length of the CDR3 is 15 residues. As DNA, the CDR3 is TGCAGTGTCTCGTCAAGGGGTTTAGACACCGGGGAGCTGTTTTTT. Translation: CSVSSRGLDTGELFF.

The V and J genes are TRBV7-6 and TRBJ2-7; D may be TRBD1 (6 bases). From germline, CDR1 is SGHVS and CDR2 FNYEAQ. The CDR3 has 16 residues. The V and J ends lost 1 base and 3 bases respectively, with 16 bases between them. This chain's CDR3 is CASSLVSGQGRYEQYF. The CDR3 nucleotides read TGTGCCAGCAGCTTAGTCTCCGGGCAGGGGCGCTACGAGCAGTACTTC.

The chain uses TRBV7-9 and TRBJ2-2; D gene ambiguous. Looked up from germline, CDR1 is SEHNR and CDR2 is FQNEAQ (reference sequence). V shed 2 bases and J shed 7 bases, with 8 bases lying between them. The length of the CDR3 is 13 residues. Written as DNA, the CDR3 is TGTGCCAGCAGCTTACCCGCGGTCGGGGAGCTGTTTTTT. Its translation is CASSLPAVGELFF. Full variable domain (missing parts from reference TRBV7-9 and TRBJ2-2): DTGVSQNPRHKITKRGQNVTFRCDPISEHNRLYWYRQTLGQGPEFLTYFQNEAQLEKSRLLSDRFSAERPKGSFSTLEIQRTEQGDSAMYLCASSLPAVGELFFGEGSRLTVL.

In this sample, this clonotype turned up a few times. V is TRBV5-1 and J is TRBJ2-3, with TRBD2 matching over 8 bases. The length of the CDR3 is 15 residues. Looked up from germline, CDR1 is SGHRS and CDR2 is YFSETQ. Trimming took 0 bases from V and 6 from J; bases not matched to a gene: 6. CDR3 DNA sequence: TGCGCCAGCAGCTTGGCGGGGGGGCCTCCGGATACGCAGTATTTT. It codes for CASSLAGGPPDTQYF.

This clonotype occurred a few times. V usage is TRBV24-1 and J usage is TRBJ2-1; 7 nucleotides agree with TRBD2. V shed 9 bases and J 4 bases; nucleotides not matched to a gene: 5. Germline values: CDR1 KGHDR, CDR2 SFDVKD. The CDR3 contains 13 residues. This chain's CDR3 is CATGEGFYNEQFF. CDR3 sequence (DNA): TGTGCCACCGGGGAGGGTTTTTACAATGAGCAGTTCTTC.

V gene TRBV7-8 combines with J gene TRBJ2-7; D call uncertain. Trimming removed 5 bases from V and 3 bases from J, with 17 bases in between. The V gene's germline CDR1 is SGHVS and CDR2 FQNEAQ. This CDR3 contains 15 residues. This chain's CDR3 is CASSQDPTGFYEQYF. CDR3 coding DNA: TGTGCCAGCAGCCAGGACCCCACGGGCTTCTACGAGCAGTACTTC.

The genes are TRBV12-3 or TRBV12-4 and TRBJ2-1; no clear D. The CDR3 runs to 13 residues. Trimming took 9 bases from V and 1 from J, leaving 10 bases between them. This chain's CDR3 is CASLGLSYNEQFF. The DNA of the CDR3 is TGTGCCAGTTTGGGGTTATCCTACAATGAGCAGTTCTTC.

The chain couples TRBV19 to TRBJ1-2; 7 nucleotides match TRBD1. V lost 1 base and J lost 8; bases outside the gene matches: 13. The CDR3 is 16 residues long. Germline V gives CDR1 LNHDA, CDR2 SQIVND (reference sequence). The CDR3 DNA reads TGTGCCAGTAGTATAGGTGGCTCCGGGACAGATATCGGCTACACCTTC. This codes for CASSIGGSGTDIGYTF.

This clonotype has a handful of counts. This chain uses TRBV5-1 with TRBJ1-1; unclear D gene. The V and J ends lost 2 bases and 1 base respectively, with 24 bases between them. The CDR3 consists of 19 residues. In germline, CDR1 is SGHRS, CDR2 YFSETQ. CDR3 nucleotide sequence: TGCGCCAGCAGCTTAAGTTTGCGGGTGGAGCGACGGTCGAACACTGAAGCTTTCTTT. It translates to CASSLSLRVERRSNTEAFF.

The gene calls are TRBV5-4 and TRBJ2-1; TRBD2 aligns across 9 bases. Germline loops: CDR1 SGHNT, CDR2 YYREEE (reference sequence). The CDR3 is 14 residues long. V lost 4 bases and J lost 6; bases outside the gene matches: 5. In nucleotides, the CDR3 is TGTGCCAGCAGCCCCGGGACTAGCCCCAATGAGCAGTTCTTC. This gives the protein CASSPGTSPNEQFF. Full variable domain (rest looked up from reference TRBV5-4 and TRBJ2-1): ETGVTQSPTHLIKTRGQQVTLRCSSQSGHNTVSWYQQALGQGPQFIFQYYREEENGRGNFPPRFSGLQFPNYSSELNVNALELDDSALYLCASSPGTSPNEQFFGPGTRLTVL.

This clonotype has more than one count but fewer than ten. V and J are TRBV5-1 and TRBJ1-1, with D possibly matching TRBD1 (6 bases). V was cut by 8 bases and J by 0 bases, with 20 bases left in between. The CDR3 has 16 residues. Germline lookup yields CDR1 SGHRS and CDR2 YFSETQ. CDR3 region: CASTLTGMGVNTEAFF. The CDR3 nucleotides are TGCGCCAGTACCCTAACAGGGATGGGGGTGAACACTGAAGCTTTCTTT.